The T cell receptor (beta chain) described here comes from a study of cytomegalovirus exposure and HLA in healthy donors. Across the study: There were 117 million unique TCR beta sequences, drawn from approximately 180 million T cells, in an earlier analysis.

This CDR3 has 18 residues. V trimming: 0 bases; J trimming: 4 bases; junction bases outside the gene matches: 8. CDR1 and CDR2 from the germline V gene are LNHNV and YYDKDF (reference sequence). While unrecorded immune exposures were likely, the donors were nominally healthy when sampled. Findings and caveats of the study: Among donors in an Asian-associated ancestry cluster, a later analysis reportedly found fewer N-insertions than the roughly 700-donor mean. A later analysis linked a missense variant in DCLRE1C to the trimming of TCR beta V and J genes.

On this clone itself: Its specificity is not known.

The PCR made use of 60 Vbeta and 13 Jbeta primers. Produced via immunoSEQ multiplex PCR; TCRdb's table is partial and in-frame only. The sample comprises around 150,000 clones, just under 90% of which are singletons, and about 5% rests with the top ten. Sequenced sample: PBMCs. The chain links TRBV15 to TRBJ2-1, with TRBD2 matching 11 bases. This receptor was taken from a young woman in good health and CMV-seronegative. The CDR3 DNA is TGTGCCACCAGCAGAGATCCGGGGACTAGCGGAACTTACAATGAGCAGTTCTTC. The encoded protein is CATSRDPGTSGTYNEQFF. Variable domain in full (rest from reference TRBV15 and TRBJ2-1): DAMVIQNPRYQVTQFGKPVTLSCSQTLNHNVMYWYQQKSSQAPKLLFHYYDKDFNNEADTPDNFQSRRPNTSFCFLDIRSPGLGDTAMYLCATSRDPGTSGTYNEQFFGPGTRLTVL.